These T cell receptor beta chains were read from a single sample in a study of shared clonotypes between healthy human individuals. Repertoires were generated with immunoSEQ multiplex PCR, while TCRdb's copy carries only in-frame clones and drops some. The sample yields millions of clones, 85% to 95% seen once. Source material: naive CD4+ T cells sorted from blood. The receptors were gathered from a man aged 18 to 30 in good health. Each CDR3 is given with its conserved first and last residue. The D gene is left open where the match is weak. A row's size may be missing; if present it is once, few, many or a size class.

>-|TRBV28|TRBD1|TRBJ1-2
TGTGCCAGCAGCCTGACAGGGTACTATGGCTACACCTTC
CASSLTGYYGYTF
>-|TRBV19|-|TRBJ2-2
TGTGCCAGTAGTATAAGGGAGGTCGACACCGGGGAGCTGTTTTTT
CASSIREVDTGELFF
>-|TRBV11-3|-|TRBJ2-1
TGTGCCAGCAGCTTAGGGGAGTCGACATACAATGAGCAGTTCTTC
CASSLGESTYNEQFF
>-|TRBV19|-|TRBJ1-2
TGTGCCAGTAGTACCCGAGGAGCTAACTATGGCTACACCTTC
CASSTRGANYGYTF
>-|TRBV28|-|TRBJ2-1
TGTGCCAGCAGTGCATCCTCCCTAGGGGTTTACAATGAGCAGTTCTTC
CASSASSLGVYNEQFF
>-|TRBV6-6|TRBD1|TRBJ2-7
TGTGCCAGCAGTACGAGGGGACAGGGACTCTACGAGCAGTACTTC
CASSTRGQGLYEQYF
>-|TRBV10-3|-|TRBJ2-7
TGTGCCATCAGTGGCAATATCGGGGGAAACTACGAGCAGTACTTC
CAISGNIGGNYEQYF
>-|TRBV6-1|-|TRBJ1-3
TGTGCCAGCAGTGAAGCTTTGGGACCCCTCTCTGGAAACACCATATATTTT
CASSEALGPLSGNTIYF
>-|TRBV5-6|-|TRBJ2-2
TGTGCCAGCAGCTTGCCGGGGTGGAACACCGGGGAGCTGTTTTTT
CASSLPGWNTGELFF
>-|TRBV4-1|-|TRBJ1-1
TGCGCCAGCAGCCAAGGGTCGGGGTTGAACACTGAAGCTTTCTTT
CASSQGSGLNTEAFF
>-|TRBV5-4|-|TRBJ1-1
TGTGCCAGCAGCGACCCACAGGGATCAGCTGAAGCTTTCTTT
CASSDPQGSAEAFF
>-|TRBV19|-|TRBJ2-7
TGTGCCAGTAGAGGGGGGAACTACGAGCAGTACTTC
CASRGGNYEQYF
>few|TRBV18|-|TRBJ1-1
TGTGCCAGCTCACCAGTAAGGGGCACTGAAGCTTTCTTT
CASSPVRGTEAFF
>-|TRBV19|TRBD2|TRBJ2-3
TGTGCCAGTAAGGACGGGACTAGCGGGCTCCCTGAATTGAATACGCAGTATTTT
CASKDGTSGLPELNTQYF
>-|TRBV4-1|-|TRBJ2-3
TGCGCCAGCAGCCAAGAGGTGGGAGGCGGCACAGATACGCAGTATTTT
CASSQEVGGGTDTQYF
>-|TRBV7-2|-|TRBJ2-7
TGTGCCAGCAGCGAACAGAGCTCCTACGAGCAGTACTTC
CASSEQSSYEQYF
>-|TRBV11-2|-|TRBJ2-2
TGTGCCAGCAGCTTTCCCACAGCTGTTGCCGGGGAGCTGTTTTTT
CASSFPTAVAGELFF
>-|TRBV10-3|-|TRBJ1-2
TGTGCCATCAGTGAGAGGACGGCAGCCTTGAACTATGGCTACACCTTC
CAISERTAALNYGYTF
>-|TRBV5-1|TRBD1|TRBJ2-2
TGCGCCAGCAGCTTGGAGGGGGCCACCGGGGAGCTGTTTTTT
CASSLEGATGELFF
>-|TRBV5-6|TRBD1|TRBJ1-6
TGTGCCAGCAGTTTAGGGGACAGACAAAATTCACCCCTCCACTTT
CASSLGDRQNSPLHF
>-|TRBV5-4|TRBD2|TRBJ2-3
TGTGCCAGCAGCTCCACGGGAGGGGGCACAGATACGCAGTATTTT
CASSSTGGGTDTQYF
>-|TRBV5-1|-|TRBJ2-5
TGCGCCAGTTCTCAGGGGAGTCGAGAGACCCAGTACTTC
CASSQGSRETQYF
>-|TRBV6-6|-|TRBJ1-1
TGTGCCAGCAGTAGAGGGTCTGAAGCTTTCTTT
CASSRGSEAFF
>-|TRBV5-6|TRBD2|TRBJ2-7
TGTGCCAGCAGACCCGGGCCTAGCGGGGGATCCTACGAGCAGTACTTC
CASRPGPSGGSYEQYF